The rows below give T cell receptor beta chains drawn from one sample of a study of CD8+ T cells in alopecia areata. Sequenced by immunoSEQ multiplex PCR; TCRdb stores in-frame clones only, minus some. This table has about 250,000 clones, 60% appearing once. The sample was CD4+ T cells sorted from blood, taken between weeks 51 and 54, from a patient treated with tofacitinib. Source of these receptors: a human donor with alopecia areata. CDR3s include the opening cysteine and the closing phenylalanine or tryptophan.

TRBJ2-7 | TRBV30 | CAWSLYGLSAEQYF
TRBJ2-5 | TRBV30 | CAWTMTKWGEQYF
TRBJ1-4 | TRBV27 | CASSLSGMIEKLFF
TRBJ2-7 | TRBV29-1 | CSVYDRTRYEQYF
TRBJ2-5 | TRBV29-1 | CSVEWGGETQYF
TRBJ1-6 | TRBV7-2 | CASSQTARGLSSPLHF
TRBJ1-3 | TRBV19 | CASGQGTGNTIYF
TRBJ1-3 | TRBV9 | CASSPHSGNTIYF
TRBJ1-3 | TRBV30 | CAWSARQLSGNTIYF
TRBJ2-3 | TRBV10-3 | CAIRPGQDTDTQYF
TRBJ2-7 | TRBV18 | CASRGGQLYEQYF
TRBJ2-5 | TRBV5-1 | CASSTRQGQTQYF
TRBJ2-3 | TRBV27 | CASSFSSSTDTQYF
TRBJ2-1 | TRBV5-1 | CASSAYRALSYNEQFF
TRBJ2-5 | TRBV25-1 | CASSDSPQGPLGAQYF
TRBJ1-1 | TRBV7-3 | CASSFGGLGTEAFF
TRBJ2-3 | TRBV7-2 | CASSSERAQYF
TRBJ1-1 | TRBV10-3 | CAISAGLNTEAFF
TRBJ1-5 | TRBV4-1 | CASSQDLHQPQHF
TRBJ1-5 | TRBV7-2 | CASSDGSASGQPQHF
TRBJ2-1 | TRBV29-1 | CSVVPSAGEQFF
TRBJ2-2 | TRBV6-5 | CASSYSHTGELFF
TRBJ1-2 | TRBV25-1 | CASSEGGVGYGYTF
TRBJ2-7 | TRBV18 | CASSPVGTGYEQYF
TRBJ2-2 | TRBV6-9 | CASSSRDNNTGELFF
TRBJ1-4 | TRBV5-1 | CASSGTEDNEKLFF
TRBJ1-1 | TRBV30 | CAWRRTGGTEAFF
TRBJ2-5 | TRBV9 | CASSVGGSGGLQETQYF
TRBJ2-5 | TRBV29-1 | CASVDTAQETQYF
TRBJ2-5 | TRBV7-2 | CASSRGSYQETQYF
TRBJ2-1 | TRBV20-1 | CSAIGNEQFF
TRBJ2-1 | TRBV10-3 | CAISEGRTYNEQFF
TRBJ1-2 | TRBV2 | CASNYGSYGYTF
TRBJ2-2 | TRBV6-1 | CASSGLAATGELFF
TRBJ2-5 | TRBV4-3 | CASSQDRGQAWETQYF
TRBJ2-3 | TRBV5-4 | CASSPGRGATDTQYF
TRBJ1-2 | TRBV29-1 | CSVEMGQAYTF
TRBJ1-5 | TRBV6-1 | CATSWTGWDQPQHF
TRBJ1-2 | TRBV14 | CASSRNRVEGYTF
TRBJ2-7 | TRBV6-5 | CASSYGGGEWEQYF
TRBJ1-1 | TRBV7-2 | CASSLGENTEAFF
TRBJ2-7 | TRBV6-5 | CASSRGSLTYEQYF
TRBJ1-1 | TRBV5-1 | CASSLAGQGAEAFF
TRBJ1-5 | TRBV19 | CASSSGTGGGQPQHF
TRBJ2-5 | TRBV6-4 | CASIPSPRQGSGETQYF
TRBJ1-5 | TRBV2 | CASRDRINQPQHF
TRBJ1-2 | TRBV29-1 | CSVGQQYGYTF
TRBJ1-3 | TRBV30 | CAWSSGSSGNTIYF
TRBJ2-5 | TRBV14 | CASSLVGGGYQETQYF
TRBJ2-7 | TRBV9 | CASSETGQGDYEQYF
TRBJ1-2 | TRBV6-5 | CASSRPDKGYTF
TRBJ2-5 | TRBV11-2 | CASSQLAGRETQYF